This T cell receptor beta chain originates from a study of T cell repertoires in cytomegalovirus infection. At the level of the study: From public TCR beta signatures came an indication of both CMV infection and matching HLA type. Study-wide results and limits: The cumulative frequency of public TCR beta families identified carriers of CMV plus the relevant HLA. The response measured ex vivo was dominated by TCR beta clonotypes (HLA-C-restricted and CMV-specific).

In this sample, this clonotype turned up a few times. Its specificity is unknown. TCRdb used MiXCR to reprocess the reads, holding one entry per CDR3 protein. This table has under 600,000 distinct CDR3 sequences, more than 15% appearing once. The CDR3 is 13 amino acids. The germline gives CDR1 SGHTA, CDR2 FQGTGA. Trimming removed 0 bases from V and 15 bases from J, with 15 bases in between. Sequencing input: CD8+ T cells from PBMCs. The sequence came from a human donor in good health (CMV status not recorded). Some clones in this sample may be carry-over from other donors' samples. The chain employs TRBV7-3 and TRBJ2-1, with D possibly matching TRBD2 (6 bases). DNA for the CDR3: TGTGCCAGCAGCTTAACGGGAGGCGGCTCGGGGTTCTTC. Its protein product is CASSLTGGGSGFF.